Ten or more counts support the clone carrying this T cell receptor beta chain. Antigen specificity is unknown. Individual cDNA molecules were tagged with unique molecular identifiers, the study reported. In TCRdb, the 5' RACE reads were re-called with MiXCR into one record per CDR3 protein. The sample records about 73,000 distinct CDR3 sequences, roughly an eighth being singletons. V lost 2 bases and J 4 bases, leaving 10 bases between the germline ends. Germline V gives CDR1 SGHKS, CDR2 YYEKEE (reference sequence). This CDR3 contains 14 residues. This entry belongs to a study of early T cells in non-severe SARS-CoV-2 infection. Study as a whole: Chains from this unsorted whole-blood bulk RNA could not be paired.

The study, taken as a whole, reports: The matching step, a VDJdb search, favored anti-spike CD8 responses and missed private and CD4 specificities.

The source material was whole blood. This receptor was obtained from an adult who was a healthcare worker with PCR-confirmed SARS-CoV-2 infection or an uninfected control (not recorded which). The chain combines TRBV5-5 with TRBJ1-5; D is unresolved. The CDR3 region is CASSFWSENQPQHF. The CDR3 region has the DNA TGTGCCAGCAGCTTTTGGTCAGAAAATCAGCCCCAGCATTTT.